This T cell receptor beta chain appears in the sequencing data of a study of cytotoxic CD8 clonotypes in ibrutinib-treated CLL. Comments on this clone: The antigen remains unidentified.

Around 2 micrograms of genomic DNA (from cryopreserved PBMCs) were used for TCR beta libraries. Study-wide results and limits: Elevated clonality accompanied ibrutinib response, with a return toward baseline values at progression.

Trimming pared 0 bases from V and 4 bases from J, leaving 16 bases between. This CDR3 is built from 16 residues. The V gene's germline CDR1 is SGDLS and CDR2 YYNGEE. The data were produced by immunoSEQ multiplex PCR, yet TCRdb's version contains in-frame clones alone and is incomplete. This table holds some 200,000 clones, more than 65% found once. The chain recombines TRBV9 with TRBJ1-2; D unclear. The sequenced sample was PBMCs, obtained after 12 months of ibrutinib treatment. The clonotype originates from a human donor with chronic lymphocytic leukemia. DNA of the CDR3: TGTGCCAGCAGCGTAGACGTGAGGGAAGGGAGCTATGGCTACACCTTC. It specifies CASSVDVREGSYGYTF.